The 8 T cell receptor beta chains presented below share a single source sample, sequenced in a study of Ad26.COV2.S vaccination and SARS-CoV-2 variants. Treatment here: roughly 19 received Ad26.COV2.S at low or high dose, single or two shots; roughly five received placebo; per-sample allocation not given. All samples were drawn on day 63, counting from the first vaccine or placebo injection. Assay: immunoSEQ multiplex PCR; the TCRdb copy retains only in-frame clones and omits some. The repertoire holds 350,000 to 550,000 clones, with 75% to 90% as singletons. The sample consisted of peripheral blood, taken in a trial of Ad26.COV2.S vaccine versus placebo. These receptors all come from a person aged 18-60 years who received the Ad26.COV2.S COVID-19 vaccine or a placebo.

This clone has a handful of counts. The rearrangement links TRBV6-5 to TRBJ1-2; D ambiguous. The CDR3 sequence is 15 residues long. In germline, CDR1 is MNHEY, CDR2 SVGAGI. Between the trimmed V and J ends, which lost 6 bases and 1 base, there was a span of 15 bases. The CDR3 DNA sequence: TGTGCCAGCAGGGTGAGACCGAGTTATAACTATGGCTACACCTTC. This encodes CASRVRPSYNYGYTF.

CDR3 nucleotides: TGTGCCAGCAGTGGAGACAGGGGGCCTGGCTACACCTTC. It is translated as CASSGDRGPGYTF. The chain uses TRBV2 and TRBJ1-2; the match to TRBD1 covers 10 bases. The CDR3 has 13 residues. The junction had 3 bases not matched to a gene; V was cut back by 4 bases and J by 7 bases. Germline-derived CDR1 and CDR2 are SNHLY and FYNNEI.

The gene calls are TRBV20-1 and TRBJ2-1, with 8 bases identical to TRBD2. CDR1 is DFQATT, CDR2 SNEGSKA, per germline (reference sequence). After removal of 3 bases from V and 8 bases from J, the junction contained 9 bases not matched to a gene. The CDR3 loop spans 14 amino acids. The CDR3 sequence is CSASQREYLDEQFF. CDR3 in DNA: TGCAGTGCTAGTCAGCGGGAGTATTTGGATGAGCAGTTCTTC.

The gene calls are TRBV24-1 and TRBJ2-5; maybe TRBD1 (6 bases). Germline CDR1 is KGHDR and CDR2 is SFDVKD. V lost 3 bases, J lost 4 bases, and 8 bases lay in between. This CDR3 is built from 13 residues. The CDR3 bases are TGTGCCACCAGTGATCAGGGGCCAGAGACCCAGTACTTC. Amino acid sequence: CATSDQGPETQYF.

Notes on this clone: In the same sample, other DNA sequences code for this CDR3. V gene TRBV13 combines with J gene TRBJ2-3; no clear D. The CDR3 totals 12 residues. CDR1 and CDR2 (germline): PRHDT, FYEKMQ (reference sequence). V was clipped by 5 bases and J by 2 bases, with 5 bases between them. The CDR3 here is CASSPYTDTQYF. The CDR3 DNA reads TGTGCCAGCAGCCCGTACACAGATACGCAGTATTTT.

The chain links TRBV6-5 to TRBJ2-2; D not resolved. Between the trimmed V and J ends, which lost 0 bases and 5 bases, there was a span of 10 bases. This CDR3 has 15 residues. In germline, CDR1 is MNHEY, CDR2 SVGAGI. CDR3 protein: CASSYSLWSTGELFF. For the CDR3, the DNA is TGTGCCAGCAGTTACTCGTTGTGGTCGACCGGGGAGCTGTTTTTT.

The chain carries TRBV7-2 and TRBJ2-3; weak D call: TRBD2 (7 bases). With 3 bases removed from V and 7 bases from J, the gap between germline ends came to 17 bases. This CDR3 has 15 residues. CDR1 SGHTA and CDR2 FQGNSA come from the germline V gene. The DNA for the CDR3 is TGTGCCAGCAGCTTGCAACCGGGGCGGGGGCATACGCAGTATTTT. Translation gives CASSLQPGRGHTQYF. Variable domain in full (rest from reference TRBV7-2 and TRBJ2-3): GAGVSQSPSNKVTEKGKDVELRCDPISGHTALYWYRQSLGQGLEFLIYFQGNSAPDKSGLPSDRFSAERTGGSVSTLTIQRTQQEDSAVYLCASSLQPGRGHTQYFGPGTRLTVL.

The J gene is TRBJ2-7, the V gene TRBV5-1; D not certain. Trimming cost V 0 bases and J 1 base, with 5 bases left between them. The CDR3 extends over 13 amino acids. CDR1 is SGHRS, CDR2 YFSETQ, per germline. In DNA, the CDR3 is TGCGCCAGCAGCTTGGACGGGTCCTACGAGCAGTACTTC. Translation gives CASSLDGSYEQYF. Full variable domain (missing parts from reference TRBV5-1 and TRBJ2-7): KAGVTQTPRYLIKTRGQQVTLSCSPISGHRSVSWYQQTPGQGLQFLFEYFSETQRNKGNFPGRFSGRQFSNSRSEMNVSTLELGDSALYLCASSLDGSYEQYFGPGTRLTVT.